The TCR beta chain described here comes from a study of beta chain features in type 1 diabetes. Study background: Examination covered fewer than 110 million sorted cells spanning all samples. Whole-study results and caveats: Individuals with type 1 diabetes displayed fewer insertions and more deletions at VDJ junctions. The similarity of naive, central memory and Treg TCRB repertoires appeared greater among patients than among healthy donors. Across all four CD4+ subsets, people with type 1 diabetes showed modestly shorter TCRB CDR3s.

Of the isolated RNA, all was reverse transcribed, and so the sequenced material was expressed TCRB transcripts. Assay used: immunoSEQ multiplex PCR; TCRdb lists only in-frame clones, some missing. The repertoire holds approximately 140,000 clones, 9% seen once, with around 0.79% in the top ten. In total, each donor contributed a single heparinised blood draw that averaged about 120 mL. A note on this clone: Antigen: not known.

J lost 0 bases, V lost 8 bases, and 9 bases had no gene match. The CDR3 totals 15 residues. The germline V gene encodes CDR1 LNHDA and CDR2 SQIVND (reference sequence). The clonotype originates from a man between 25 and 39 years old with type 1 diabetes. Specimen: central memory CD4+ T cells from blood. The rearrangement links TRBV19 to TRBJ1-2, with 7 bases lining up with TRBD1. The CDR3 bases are TGTGCCAGTGGAGACGTTGGGACAGCTAACTATGGCTACACCTTC. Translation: CASGDVGTANYGYTF.